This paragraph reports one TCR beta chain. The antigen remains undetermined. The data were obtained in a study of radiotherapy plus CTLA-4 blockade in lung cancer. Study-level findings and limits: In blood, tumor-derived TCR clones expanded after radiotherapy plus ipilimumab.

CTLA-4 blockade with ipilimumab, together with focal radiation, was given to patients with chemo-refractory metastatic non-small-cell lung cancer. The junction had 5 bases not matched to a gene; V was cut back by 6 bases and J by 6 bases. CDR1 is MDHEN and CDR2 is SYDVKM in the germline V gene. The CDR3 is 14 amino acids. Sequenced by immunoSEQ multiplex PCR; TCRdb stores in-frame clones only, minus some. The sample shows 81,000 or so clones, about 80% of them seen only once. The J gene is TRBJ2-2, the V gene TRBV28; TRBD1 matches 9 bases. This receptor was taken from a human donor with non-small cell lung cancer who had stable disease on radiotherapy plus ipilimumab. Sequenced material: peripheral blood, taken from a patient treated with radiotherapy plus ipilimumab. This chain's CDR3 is CASSTGGASGELFF. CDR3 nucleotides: TGTGCCAGCAGCACAGGGGGCGCATCCGGGGAGCTGTTTTTT.